The source of this T cell receptor (beta chain) is a study of T cells in localized non-small cell lung cancer. Study results and limitations: Sequencing was restricted to one tumor region; therefore, heterogeneity remains possible. Of the tissues analyzed, uninvolved adjacent lung showed maximal T cell clonality, greater than tumor. A denser population of T cells in blood accompanied longer overall survival.

The protocol was immunoSEQ multiplex PCR, while the TCRdb copy is restricted to in-frame clones and leaves out a portion. This sample carries 30,000 to 40,000 clones, roughly 78% of them seen once, and the ten largest clones take around 34%. Germline V gene sequence: CDR1 MGHDK, CDR2 SYGVNS. The CDR3 has 13 amino acids. V gave up 8 bases and J gave up 1 base; unmatched junction bases: 4. Comment on this clone: Its specificity is unknown.

The rearrangement joins TRBV25-1 to TRBJ1-2, with 7 bases aligning to TRBD1. The material sequenced was peripheral blood, taken before any cancer treatment. This clonotype was obtained from a male donor older than 55 with stage II squamous cell lung carcinoma. This chain's CDR3 is CASEGAYNYGYTF. The CDR3 region has the DNA TGTGCCAGCGAGGGGGCTTATAACTATGGCTACACCTTC.